This record concerns one T cell receptor beta chain sequence. In the authors' workflow: From reference gene primer amplification, estimates of nucleated cell counts were derived. The table came from immunoSEQ multiplex PCR; TCRdb's copy has only in-frame clones and leaves some out. V, J and clone size were drawn from that table, and D and trimming were deduced from the DNA. The sample gives about 85,000 clones, approximately 89% of which show up once; about 2.5% is in the top ten. The data are from a study of blood T cell repertoires in COVID-19. Study context: The United States, Italy and Spain provided the acute and convalescent COVID-19 samples. Sample material is recorded as cDNA or gDNA derived from T cells, B-cell-depleted T cells, or PBMCs.

This CDR3 is built from 16 residues. After removal of 4 bases from V and 0 bases from J, the junction contained 7 bases not matched to a gene. The germline V gene has CDR1 SGHTS and CDR2 YDEGEE. Sequencing was carried out using peripheral blood. The sequence came from a middle-aged man with acute or convalescent COVID-19. The rearrangement uses TRBV5-8 and TRBJ1-5; 7 bases agree with TRBD1. The CDR3 sequence is CASSRYRGGSNQPQHF. DNA of the CDR3: TGTGCCAGCAGCCGATACAGGGGAGGTAGCAATCAGCCCCAGCATTTT.